This T cell receptor (beta chain) was retrieved from a study of blood T cell repertoires in COVID-19 (TCRdb year 2020). Notes on the research overall: Samples from collaborators originated in the United States, Italy and Spain and spanned both the acute and convalescent phases of COVID-19. The repertoires were released in a freely available public database intended as a resource for research on the immune response to SARS-CoV-2. The dataset comprised deeply sampled blood TCRbeta repertoires from subjects exposed to, actively infected with, or recovered from COVID-19. Sample metadata almost always included a de-identified subject ID, COVID-19 status, age in years and sex. Samples came from the ongoing ImmuneRACE study (first 160 participants) plus 1,254 subjects from 6 global collaborators. The material from the prospective study consisted of cDNA or gDNA derived from T cells, B-cell-depleted T cells, or PBMCs. HLA class I and class II types, where available, came from metadata supplied by the sample provider rather than from assay-based typing.

Notes on this clone: Its antigen has not been determined. It has no much larger one-base neighbor in the sample; base qualities were not kept.

Collaborating institutions collected whole blood in K2EDTA tubes following their own protocols. For TCRbeta analysis, collaborators shipped samples in one of three forms: frozen whole blood, isolated PBMCs, or DNA extracted from either of those sample types. From its cysteine to its phenylalanine, the CDR3 spans 16 amino acids. CDR3 DNA is the only sequence kept; it has 48 bases, read in frame from the first base. Trimming at the junction amounts to 0 bases on V and 4 bases on J, and the germline ends lie 13 bases apart. Based on the germline V gene (reference sequence), the CDR1 and CDR2 sequences are PRHDT and FYEKMQ. TCRbeta CDR3 regions were amplified from genomic DNA using the immunoSEQ Assay, a bias-controlled multiplex PCR. The source study handled its data this way. Nucleated cell counts per sample were estimated from amplification of reference gene primers within the assay. To quantify the absolute abundance of each unique TCRbeta CDR3 rearrangement, sequence reads were collapsed and filtered. For each sample, productive Simpson clonality was calculated by taking the square root of Simpson's diversity index across productive rearrangements. TCRdb's version of the immuneACCESS table is confined to in-frame rearrangements and falls short of the full clone set. An unresolved V gene accounts for under half of the shortfall where checked; the remainder is of unknown origin. Clone size and the V and J calls come from that table; the DNA yielded D and trimming. In all, the sample holds about 120,000 clones, and around three quarters of those were seen once. 3% to 4.5% of the sample belongs to the ten largest clones.

General study outcomes and caveats: The quantity of clinical and demographic metadata differed by source and by participant and was supplied without curation.

This chain joins TRBV13 to TRBJ1-5; matching of 6 bases hints at TRBD1 as the D gene. The source of this sequence is a woman at least 80 years old with acute or convalescent COVID-19. The source material was peripheral blood. The CDR3 is CASSLGPTGSNQPQHF. At the DNA level, the sequence is TGTGCCAGCAGCTTAGGCCCGACAGGCTCGAATCAGCCCCAGCATTTT.